The source of this TCR beta chain is a study of glioma-infiltrating T cells (dated by TCRdb to between 2015 and 2016). Background for the entire study: Sequencing of TCR alpha- and beta-chain repertoires was performed on glioma tissue, on non-neoplastic brain tissue, and on matched peripheral blood mononuclear cells. To measure divergence between tissue and blood T-cell populations, each tissue-infiltrating repertoire was compared with the peripheral blood repertoire of the same patient. The paired cohort comprised three low-grade glioma patients, 8 or 9 primary glioblastoma patients and three non-glioma patients contributing non-neoplastic brain tissue. What the research found in general, with its limitations: VJ-independent divergence between tissue and blood was lower than expected in non-neoplastic patients but higher than expected in all gliomas, particularly low-grade gliomas. Very few CDR3 sequences were shared between tissue and blood, attributed to high CDR3 diversity and limited sampling. Group comparisons rested on small numbers: three non-neoplastic, three low-grade glioma and under ten glioblastoma patients.

TCR alpha and beta CDR3 regions were amplified with the iRepertoire nested amplicon-rescue multiplex PCR (arm-PCR) platform from RNA. One-step reverse transcription and amplification used about 90-400 ng of tissue mRNA or PBMC total RNA as input. Following bead purification, Illumina adapters were added by a secondary multiplex PCR, and the libraries were gel-purified between 200 and 400 bp. Demultiplexing relied on internal 6-nucleotide barcodes carried by the libraries. Sequencing of the libraries was done on an Illumina MiSeq using 2x220 or 2x250 nucleotide paired-end reads. The published analysis was carried out like this. FLASH 1.2.11 was used to merge paired reads, and BWA-MEM then aligned the reads to the GRCh37 human genome before TRA and TRB reads were extracted. An IMGT-derived reference of cassette sequences and CDR3 motifs, with pseudogenes included, was used for V and J assignment. Reads were translated in three frames, and productive CDR3s were defined by a C…FGXG motif without stop codons. A clonotype was defined as a unique combination of a V-J cassette pair and a CDR3 amino acid sequence. Reads were filtered by Hamming distance, thresholded by each sample's sequence error rate in mapped regions. TCRdb reprocessing: public reads trimmed at Q25 with fastp, clones called with MiXCR, in-frame beta chains kept. All rows with the same CDR3 protein become a single entry with the most common DNA and genes. TCRdb assigned the V and J calls; the authors' analysis was not used. The sample table records over 120,000 distinct CDR3 sequences; about 39% of these occur just once. The ten biggest clones cover roughly 20% of the sample.

As regards this clonotype: Its target antigen remains unknown. Per-base qualities were not stored, and no clone one base away is much larger.

V loses 2 bases of germline sequence and J loses 1 base, and the interval between the two ends is 17 bases. The CDR3 starts with the cysteine, ends with the phenylalanine, and has 17 residues. The DNA shown is the 51-base CDR3, in frame from base 1. CDR1 LGHDT and CDR2 YNNKEL were looked up in the germline V gene (reference sequence). This chain is built from TRBV3-1 and TRBJ1-2, and perhaps TRBD1 as D gene, on 5 matching bases. Sample: glioma tissue, nonneoplastic brain tissue, or PBMCs (not recorded which). The TCR comes from a human donor with low-grade glioma or glioblastoma, undergoing nonglioma brain surgery, or in good health (not recorded which). The nucleotide sequence reads TGTGCCAGCAGCCAACTATTCGACAGACGGGGTAACTATGGCTACACCTTC. Its product reads: CASSQLFDRRGNYGYTF.